This TCR beta chain appears in the sequencing data of a study of PD-1 blockade in classical Hodgkin lymphoma. Overall study context: Patients in the cohort were put on intravenous nivolumab, 3 mg/kg every 2 weeks. Regarding the study as a whole: A significant rise in TCR diversity by C4D1 was seen for CD4+ but not CD8+ cells. Compared with healthy donors, newly diagnosed patients reportedly showed lower baseline TCR diversity.

In the case of this clone: Its specificity is not known.

Germline assignment: CDR1 SGHAT and CDR2 FQNNGV. V shed 5 bases and J shed 1 base, with 11 bases lying between them. The CDR3 has 15 residues. Time point noted: cycle 4 day 1 (C4D1), after 6 weeks of nivolumab. Exposure to brentuximab vedotin varied, and each patient had relapsed following autologous stem cell transplantation. CD4+ T cells were purified from thawed PBMCs by negative selection. The assay was immunoSEQ multiplex PCR, and TCRdb's table has in-frame clones only and misses some. The sample yields 9,500 to 10,000 clones, around 72% seen once. The sequence was obtained from a human donor with classical Hodgkin lymphoma. The genes are TRBV11-2 and TRBJ2-2; D is unresolved. Sequencing used CD4+ T cells from blood, obtained before the fourth cycle of nivolumab. CDR3 sequence (DNA): TGTGCCAGCAGCCTCGACCGAAGGAACACCGGGGAGCTGTTTTTT. It codes for CASSLDRRNTGELFF. The full variable domain, its missing parts supplied by reference TRBV11-2 and TRBJ2-2, is EAGVAQSPRYKIIEKRQSVAFWCNPISGHATLYWYQQILGQGPKLLIQFQNNGVVDDSQLPKDRFSAERLKGVDSTLKIQPAKLEDSAVYLCASSLDRRNTGELFFGEGSRLTVL.